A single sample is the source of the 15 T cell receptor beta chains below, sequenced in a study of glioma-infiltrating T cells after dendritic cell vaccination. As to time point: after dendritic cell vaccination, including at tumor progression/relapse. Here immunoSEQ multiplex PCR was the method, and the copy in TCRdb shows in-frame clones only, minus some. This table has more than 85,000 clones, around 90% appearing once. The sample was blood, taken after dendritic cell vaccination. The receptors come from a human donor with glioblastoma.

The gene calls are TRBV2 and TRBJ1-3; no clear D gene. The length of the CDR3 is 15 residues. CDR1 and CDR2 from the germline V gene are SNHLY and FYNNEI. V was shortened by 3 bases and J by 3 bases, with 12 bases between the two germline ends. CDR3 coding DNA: TGTGCCAGCAGTGAGGCGCCGGGGTTTGGAAACACCATATATTTT. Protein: CASSEAPGFGNTIYF. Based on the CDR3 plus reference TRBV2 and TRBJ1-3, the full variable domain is EPEVTQTPSHQVTQMGQEVILRCVPISNHLYFYWYRQILGQKVEFLVSFYNNEISEKSEIFDDQFSVERPDGSNFTLKIRSTKLEDSAMYFCASSEAPGFGNTIYFGEGSWLTVV.

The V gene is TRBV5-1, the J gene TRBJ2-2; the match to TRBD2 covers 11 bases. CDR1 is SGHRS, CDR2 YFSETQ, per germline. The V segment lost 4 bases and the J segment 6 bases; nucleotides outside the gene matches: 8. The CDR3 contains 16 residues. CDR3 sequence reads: CASSLAASGGSGELFF. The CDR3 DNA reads TGCGCCAGCAGCCTGGCCGCTAGCGGGGGGTCCGGGGAGCTGTTTTTT. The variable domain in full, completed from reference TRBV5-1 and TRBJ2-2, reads KAGVTQTPRYLIKTRGQQVTLSCSPISGHRSVSWYQQTPGQGLQFLFEYFSETQRNKGNFPGRFSGRQFSNSRSEMNVSTLELGDSALYLCASSLAASGGSGELFFGEGSRLTVL.

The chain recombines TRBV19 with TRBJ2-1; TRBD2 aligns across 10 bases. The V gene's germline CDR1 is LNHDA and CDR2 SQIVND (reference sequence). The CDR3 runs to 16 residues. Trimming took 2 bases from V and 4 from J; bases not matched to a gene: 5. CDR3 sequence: CASSISGLAKYNEQFF. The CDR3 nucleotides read TGTGCCAGTAGTATATCGGGACTAGCGAAGTACAATGAGCAGTTCTTC.

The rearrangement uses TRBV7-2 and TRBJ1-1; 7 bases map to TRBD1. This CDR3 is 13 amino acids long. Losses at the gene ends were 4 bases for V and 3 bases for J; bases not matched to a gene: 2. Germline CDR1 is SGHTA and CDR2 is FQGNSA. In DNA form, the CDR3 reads TGTGCCAGCAGCTCTGACAGGGACACTGAAGCTTTCTTT. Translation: CASSSDRDTEAFF.

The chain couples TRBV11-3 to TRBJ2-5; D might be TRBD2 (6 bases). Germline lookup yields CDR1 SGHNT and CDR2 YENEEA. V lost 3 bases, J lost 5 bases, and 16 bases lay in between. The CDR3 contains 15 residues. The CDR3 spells CASSFGSGGGETQYF. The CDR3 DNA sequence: TGTGCCAGCAGCTTTGGGTCCGGTGGGGGGGAGACCCAGTACTTC. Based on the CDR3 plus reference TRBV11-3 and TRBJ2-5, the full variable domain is EAGVVQSPRYKIIEKKQPVAFWCNPISGHNTLYWYLQNLGQGPELLIRYENEEAVDDSQLPKDRFSAERLKGVDSTLKIQPAELGDSAVYLCASSFGSGGGETQYFGPGTRLLVL.

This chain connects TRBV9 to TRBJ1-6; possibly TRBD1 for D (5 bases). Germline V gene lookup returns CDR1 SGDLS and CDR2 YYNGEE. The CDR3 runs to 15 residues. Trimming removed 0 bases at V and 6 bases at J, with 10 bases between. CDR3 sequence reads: CASSVAARANSPLHF. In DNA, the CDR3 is TGTGCCAGCAGCGTAGCGGCCAGGGCTAATTCACCCCTCCACTTT.

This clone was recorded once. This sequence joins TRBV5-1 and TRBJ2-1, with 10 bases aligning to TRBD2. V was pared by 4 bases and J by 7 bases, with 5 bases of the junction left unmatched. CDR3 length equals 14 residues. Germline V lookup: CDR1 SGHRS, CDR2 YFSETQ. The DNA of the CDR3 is TGCGCCAGCAGCCCCGGGACTAGCGTAAATGAGCAGTTCTTC. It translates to CASSPGTSVNEQFF. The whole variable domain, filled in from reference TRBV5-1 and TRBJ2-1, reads KAGVTQTPRYLIKTRGQQVTLSCSPISGHRSVSWYQQTPGQGLQFLFEYFSETQRNKGNFPGRFSGRQFSNSRSEMNVSTLELGDSALYLCASSPGTSVNEQFFGPGTRLTVL.

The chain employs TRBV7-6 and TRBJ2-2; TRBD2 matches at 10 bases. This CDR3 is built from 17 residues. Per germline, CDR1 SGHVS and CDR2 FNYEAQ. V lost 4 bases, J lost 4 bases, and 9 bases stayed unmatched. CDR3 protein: CASSSPSTSGVTGELFF. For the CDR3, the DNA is TGTGCCAGCAGCTCCCCCAGCACTAGCGGGGTCACCGGGGAGCTGTTTTTT.

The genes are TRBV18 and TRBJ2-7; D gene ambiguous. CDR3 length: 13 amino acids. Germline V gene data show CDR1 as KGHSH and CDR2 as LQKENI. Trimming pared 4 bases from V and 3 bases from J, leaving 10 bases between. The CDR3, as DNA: TGTGCCAGCTCACTATCGAGTCGCTACGAGCAGTACTTC. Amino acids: CASSLSSRYEQYF. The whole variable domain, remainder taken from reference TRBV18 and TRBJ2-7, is NAGVMQNPRHLVRRRGQEARLRCSPMKGHSHVYWYRQLPEEGLKFMVYLQKENIIDESGMPKERFSAEFPKEGPSILRIQQVVRGDSAAYFCASSLSSRYEQYFGPGTRLTVT.

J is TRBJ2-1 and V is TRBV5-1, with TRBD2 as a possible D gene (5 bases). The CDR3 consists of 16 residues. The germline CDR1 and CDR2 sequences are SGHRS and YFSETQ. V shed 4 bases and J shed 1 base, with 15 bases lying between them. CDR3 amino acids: CASSRETSFSYNEQFF. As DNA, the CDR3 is TGCGCCAGCAGCAGAGAAACTAGTTTTTCCTACAATGAGCAGTTCTTC. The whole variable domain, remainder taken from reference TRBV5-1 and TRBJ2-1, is KAGVTQTPRYLIKTRGQQVTLSCSPISGHRSVSWYQQTPGQGLQFLFEYFSETQRNKGNFPGRFSGRQFSNSRSEMNVSTLELGDSALYLCASSRETSFSYNEQFFGPGTRLTVL.

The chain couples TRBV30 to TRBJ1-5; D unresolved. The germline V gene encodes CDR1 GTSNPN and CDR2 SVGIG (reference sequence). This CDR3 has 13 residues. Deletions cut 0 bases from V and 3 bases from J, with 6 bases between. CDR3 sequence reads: CAWSVQNNQPQHF. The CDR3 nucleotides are TGTGCCTGGAGTGTCCAAAACAATCAGCCCCAGCATTTT.

The CDR3: CASSYSGQGNEKLFF. The CDR3 DNA follows: TGTGCCAGCAGTTACTCCGGACAGGGGAACGAAAAACTGTTTTTT. The gene calls are TRBV6-6 and TRBJ1-4; 9 bases align to TRBD1. Germline-derived CDR1 and CDR2 are MNHNY and SVGAGI (reference sequence). V gave up 0 bases and J gave up 8 bases; unmatched junction bases: 4. CDR3 size: 15 residues.

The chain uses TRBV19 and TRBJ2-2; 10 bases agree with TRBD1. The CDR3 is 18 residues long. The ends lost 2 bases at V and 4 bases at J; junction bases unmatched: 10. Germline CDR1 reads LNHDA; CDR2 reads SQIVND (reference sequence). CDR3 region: CASSITWEGTGVTGELFF. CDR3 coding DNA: TGTGCCAGTAGTATAACTTGGGAGGGGACAGGGGTCACCGGGGAGCTGTTTTTT.

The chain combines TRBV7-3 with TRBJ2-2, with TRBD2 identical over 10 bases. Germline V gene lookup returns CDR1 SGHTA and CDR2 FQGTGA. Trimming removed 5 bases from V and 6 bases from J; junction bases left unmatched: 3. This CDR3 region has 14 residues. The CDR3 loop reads CASSTGLAAGELFF. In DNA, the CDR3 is TGTGCCAGCAGCACCGGACTAGCGGCCGGGGAGCTGTTTTTT.

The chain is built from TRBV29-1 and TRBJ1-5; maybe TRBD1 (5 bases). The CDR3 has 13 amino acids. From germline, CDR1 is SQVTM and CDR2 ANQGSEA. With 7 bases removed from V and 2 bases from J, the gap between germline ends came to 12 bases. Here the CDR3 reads CSAREGGNQPQHF. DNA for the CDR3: TGCAGCGCCAGGGAAGGAGGCAATCAGCCCCAGCATTTT.